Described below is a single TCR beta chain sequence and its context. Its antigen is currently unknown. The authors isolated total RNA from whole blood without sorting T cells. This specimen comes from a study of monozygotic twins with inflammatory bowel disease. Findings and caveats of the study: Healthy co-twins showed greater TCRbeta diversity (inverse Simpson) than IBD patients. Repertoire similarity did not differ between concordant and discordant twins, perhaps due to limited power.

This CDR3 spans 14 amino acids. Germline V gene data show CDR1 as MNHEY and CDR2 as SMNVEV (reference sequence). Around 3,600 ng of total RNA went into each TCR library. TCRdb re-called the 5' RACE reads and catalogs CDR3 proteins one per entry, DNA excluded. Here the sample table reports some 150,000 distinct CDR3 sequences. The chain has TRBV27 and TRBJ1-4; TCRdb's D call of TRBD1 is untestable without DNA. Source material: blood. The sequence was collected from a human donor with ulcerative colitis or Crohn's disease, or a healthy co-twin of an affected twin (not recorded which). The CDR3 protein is CASSQGDHNEKLFF.